Following are 13 T cell receptor beta chains from one sample sequenced in a study of cytomegalovirus exposure and HLA in healthy donors. Profiled with immunoSEQ multiplex PCR; TCRdb holds only in-frame clones, not every one. The profile covers hundreds of thousands of clones, with approximately 86% appearing a single time and about 1.2% taken by the ten largest. The sequencing sample was made of PBMCs. The receptors stem from a woman in her thirties in good health and CMV-seropositive.

The CDR3 bases are TGTGCCAGCTCACCACTCGACAACCCCACTGGAAACACCATATATTTT. Translating it yields CASSPLDNPTGNTIYF. This rearrangement joins TRBV18 to TRBJ1-3, with unresolved D. CDR1 KGHSH and CDR2 LQKENI come from the germline V gene. This CDR3 is built from 16 residues. V dropped 1 base and J dropped 2 bases, with 12 bases sitting between them.

The table lists this clone with a count of one. The chain recombines TRBV5-4 with TRBJ1-4, with D unclear. There are 15 residues in the CDR3. Per the germline V gene, CDR1 is SGHNT and CDR2 is YYREEE (reference sequence). With 1 base removed from V and 8 bases from J, the gap between germline ends came to 15 bases. This CDR3 reads CASSLPGSNQEKLFF. In nucleotides, the CDR3 is TGTGCCAGCAGCTTGCCGGGGTCGAATCAGGAAAAACTGTTTTTT. Variable domain in full (rest from reference TRBV5-4 and TRBJ1-4): ETGVTQSPTHLIKTRGQQVTLRCSSQSGHNTVSWYQQALGQGPQFIFQYYREEENGRGNFPPRFSGLQFPNYSSELNVNALELDDSALYLCASSLPGSNQEKLFFGSGTQLSVL.

This chain joins TRBV5-1 and TRBJ1-2; 10 positions match TRBD1. This CDR3 has 14 amino acids. V gave up 4 bases and J gave up 6 bases; unmatched junction bases: 6. Germline CDR1 reads SGHRS; CDR2 reads YFSETQ. CDR3 loop: CASSLGQGPDGYTF. DNA of the CDR3: TGCGCCAGCAGCCTGGGACAGGGGCCGGATGGCTACACCTTC. The full variable domain, rest sourced from reference TRBV5-1 and TRBJ1-2, is KAGVTQTPRYLIKTRGQQVTLSCSPISGHRSVSWYQQTPGQGLQFLFEYFSETQRNKGNFPGRFSGRQFSNSRSEMNVSTLELGDSALYLCASSLGQGPDGYTFGSGTRLTVV.

J is TRBJ2-1 and V is TRBV5-1, with TRBD1 identical over 9 bases. Unmatched junction bases numbered 6, after V lost 5 bases and J lost 6 bases. CDR3 size: 14 residues. Germline lookup yields CDR1 SGHRS and CDR2 YFSETQ. The CDR3 here is CASRERTGVNEQFF. The CDR3 DNA sequence: TGCGCCAGCAGGGAACGGACAGGGGTCAATGAGCAGTTCTTC.

This clone was recorded many times. V usage is TRBV27 and J usage is TRBJ2-2, with 8 bases that match TRBD1. This CDR3 has 16 amino acids. V lost 5 bases to trimming and J lost 1 base; unmatched junction nucleotides: 6. In germline, CDR1 is MNHEY, CDR2 SMNVEV (reference sequence). The CDR3 DNA sequence: TGTGCCAGCAGTACGGGACAGGATTTGAACACCGGGGAGCTGTTTTTT. This sequence encodes CASSTGQDLNTGELFF.

This clone came up once. The rearrangement joins TRBV19 to TRBJ1-1, with D perhaps TRBD1 (5 bases). The CDR3 totals 14 residues. V shed 2 bases and J shed 1 base, with 8 bases lying between them. The germline V gene encodes CDR1 LNHDA and CDR2 SQIVND (reference sequence). CDR3 amino acids: CASSIWGENTEAFF. The CDR3 DNA reads as TGTGCCAGTAGTATATGGGGCGAGAACACTGAAGCTTTCTTT.

This sequence joins TRBV5-6 and TRBJ1-2; D might be TRBD1 (6 bases). Germline V gene data show CDR1 as SGHDT and CDR2 as YYEEEE. V was clipped by 0 bases and J by 3 bases, with 12 bases between them. The CDR3 length is 15 residues. The CDR3 reads CASSLAGAIYYGYTF. Written as DNA, the CDR3 is TGTGCCAGCAGCTTGGCAGGGGCGATATACTATGGCTACACCTTC.

The rearrangement links TRBV27 to TRBJ1-5; no firm D call. CDR1 and CDR2 (germline): MNHEY, SMNVEV (reference sequence). This CDR3 has 12 amino acids. V lost 11 bases and J 1 base, leaving 9 bases between the germline ends. The CDR3 DNA reads as TGTGCCTTGCGTGTGAGCAATCAGCCCCAGCATTTT. Its translation is CALRVSNQPQHF.

The chain carries TRBV11-3 and TRBJ2-7; 8 bases are shared with TRBD2. Germline V gene lookup returns CDR1 SGHNT and CDR2 YENEEA. Trimming took 3 bases from V and 7 from J; bases not matched to a gene: 14. The CDR3 is made up of 16 amino acids. Written as DNA, the CDR3 is TGTGCCAGCAGCTTCTCGGGAACTAGCGGCTCGGAAGAGCAGTACTTC. It encodes CASSFSGTSGSEEQYF.

The J gene is TRBJ2-2, the V gene TRBV6-1, with 8 bases aligning to TRBD2. CDR1 and CDR2 (germline): MNHNS, SASEGT. The CDR3 contains 15 residues. With V trimmed by 7 bases and J by 1 base, 5 bases remained unmatched. The CDR3 region is CASKGSGVNTGELFF. CDR3 coding DNA: TGTGCCAGCAAAGGTAGCGGGGTGAACACCGGGGAGCTGTTTTTT.

J is TRBJ2-1 and V is TRBV6-5, with TRBD2 identical over 8 bases. Germline V CDR1 and CDR2: MNHEY, SVGAGI. V shed 4 bases, J shed 5 bases, and the junction held 7 bases outside the gene matches. The CDR3 length is 15 residues. The CDR3 reads CASSFSGGSHNEQFF. CDR3 coding DNA: TGTGCCAGCAGTTTTTCGGGAGGGTCTCACAATGAGCAGTTCTTC.

The V gene is TRBV15, the J gene TRBJ2-5; D might be TRBD2 (6 bases). The length of the CDR3 is 12 residues. Trimming took 3 bases from V and 7 from J, leaving 9 bases between them. Per germline, CDR1 LNHNV and CDR2 YYDKDF (reference sequence). CDR3 sequence reads: CATSREGGTQYF. DNA for the CDR3: TGTGCCACCAGCAGGGAGGGCGGGACCCAGTACTTC.

The chain couples TRBV27 to TRBJ2-7; 11 positions match TRBD1. The CDR3 length is 18 residues. Germline loops: CDR1 MNHEY, CDR2 SMNVEV (reference sequence). The V gene end was trimmed by 5 bases and the J gene end by 3 bases; junction bases not matched to a gene: 15. CDR3 protein: CASSQMGTGGLRLYEQYF. The CDR3 DNA reads TGTGCCAGCAGTCAAATGGGGACAGGGGGTCTGAGGCTCTACGAGCAGTACTTC.